This T cell receptor beta chain appears in the sequencing data of a study of T-cell memory formation after mild COVID-19. CDR1 and CDR2 (germline): DFQATT, SNEGSKA (reference sequence). CDR3 length equals 15 residues. The germline V and J ends were trimmed by 4 bases and 8 bases, with 22 bases remaining between them. Study results and limitations: Pre-infection memory held some responding clones, suggesting pre-existing cross-reactive T cells responded.

This clonotype has more than one count but fewer than ten. Its antigen is undetermined. TCRdb re-derived calls from the 5' RACE reads in MiXCR, one entry per CDR3 protein. The sample includes a few hundred thousand distinct CDR3 sequences, more than 8% seen only once; the top ten take around a fifth. Sequencing was done on a sample of PBMCs or a T cell subset sorted from them (not recorded which). The chain recombines TRBV20-1 with TRBJ2-3; a weak D match, TRBD1 (5 bases). The sequence was obtained from a man aged 18 to 30 who had mild COVID-19 (a few samples of this study predate the infection). Cell type and time point are not known. The CDR3 reads CSAISTVGHIGTQYF. In DNA, the CDR3 is TGCAGTGCTATTTCGACAGTCGGGCATATCGGTACGCAGTATTTT.